The 27 T cell receptor beta chains given below trace back to one sample, sequenced in a study of blood T cell repertoires in COVID-19. TCRdb keeps only in-frame clones here, not all; method: immunoSEQ multiplex PCR. This table holds some 300,000 clones, around 90% found once. The specimen sequenced was PBMCs or T cells enriched from blood (not recorded which). The origin of the receptors is a woman between 18 and 30 years old with acute COVID-19.

This chain links TRBV7-3 with TRBJ1-1, with a possible D match to TRBD1 (5 bases). The V end was cut by 8 bases, the J end by 3 bases, with 13 bases between. Per the germline V gene, CDR1 is SGHTA and CDR2 is FQGTGA. This CDR3 has 13 residues. The CDR3 sequence is CASRGLGDTEAFF. The CDR3 DNA reads TGTGCCAGCCGGGGGTTAGGGGACACTGAAGCTTTCTTT. Drawing the rest from reference TRBV7-3 and TRBJ1-1, the complete variable domain is GAGVSQTPSNKVTEKGKYVELRCDPISGHTALYWYRQSLGQGPEFLIYFQGTGAADDSGLPNDRFFAVRPEGSVSTLKIQRTERGDSAVYLCASRGLGDTEAFFGQGTRLTVV.

In nucleotides, the CDR3 is TGTGCCAGCAGTCCCCTCCCCGGGCGCGGGACCTACAATGAGCAGTTCTTC. It encodes CASSPLPGRGTYNEQFF. V is TRBV28 and J is TRBJ2-1, with D perhaps TRBD2 (6 bases). V was clipped by 5 bases and J by 2 bases, with 19 bases between them. Per the germline V gene, CDR1 is MDHEN and CDR2 is SYDVKM. CDR3 length equals 17 residues.

V is TRBV6-1 and J is TRBJ1-1; D is unclear. The CDR3 is made up of 13 amino acids. Germline-derived CDR1 and CDR2 are MNHNS and SASEGT. V was shortened by 0 bases and J by 8 bases, with 10 bases between the two germline ends. The CDR3 loop is CASSEASWREAFF. The CDR3 DNA reads TGTGCCAGCAGTGAAGCGTCCTGGAGGGAAGCTTTCTTT.

This chain uses TRBV7-9 with TRBJ1-2; D is possibly TRBD1 (5 bases). The CDR3 loop spans 14 amino acids. The V end was cut by 1 base, the J end by 4 bases, with 10 bases between. From germline, CDR1 is SEHNR and CDR2 FQNEAQ (reference sequence). CDR3 loop: CASSLGGEAYGYTF. For the CDR3, the DNA is TGTGCCAGCAGCTTAGGGGGCGAGGCCTATGGCTACACCTTC.

The J gene is TRBJ1-6, the V gene TRBV28; no definite D call. Trimming left V 5 bases short and J 10 bases short, with 9 bases between. This CDR3 is built from 12 residues. Germline lookup yields CDR1 MDHEN and CDR2 SYDVKM. CDR3 DNA sequence: TGTGCCAGCAGTCCGAAACGGTCACCCCTCCACTTT. As protein: CASSPKRSPLHF.

The chain combines TRBV12-3 or TRBV12-4 with TRBJ1-1; TRBD1 matches 7 bases. The CDR3 is 12 residues long. With 6 bases clipped from V and 12 bases from J, the junction kept 10 bases outside the gene matches. For the CDR3, the DNA is TGTGCCAGCAGCTTGGGACAGTTCACCACTTTCTTT. Its translation is CASSLGQFTTFF.

The gene calls are TRBV12-5 and TRBJ2-5, with 8 positions matching TRBD1. There are 14 residues in the CDR3. Germline assignment: CDR1 LGHNT and CDR2 FRNRAP. Trimming cost V 4 bases and J 7 bases; bases outside gene matches: 8. The CDR3 bases are TGTGCTAGTGGTTCCGGACAGGGACCGGGGACCCAGTACTTC. Amino acids: CASGSGQGPGTQYF.

The chain is built from TRBV19 and TRBJ1-5; 7 nucleotides line up with TRBD1. Germline CDR1 LNHDA, CDR2 SQIVND (reference sequence). V gave up 6 bases and J gave up 1 base; unmatched junction bases: 12. This CDR3 contains 17 residues. CDR3 residues: CASSSRNRGISNQPQHF. The CDR3 DNA reads as TGTGCCAGTAGCTCTCGTAACAGGGGCATAAGCAATCAGCCCCAGCATTTT.

The chain combines TRBV18 with TRBJ2-7, with 8 bases lining up with TRBD1. Germline loops: CDR1 KGHSH, CDR2 LQKENI. The CDR3 length is 16 residues. J was trimmed by 3 bases and V by 3 bases; bases with no gene match: 10. The CDR3 DNA reads as TGTGCCAGCTCACCGGGACAGGACAAACTAGGCTACGAGCAGTACTTC. This gives the protein CASSPGQDKLGYEQYF. Based on the CDR3 plus reference TRBV18 and TRBJ2-7, the full variable domain is NAGVMQNPRHLVRRRGQEARLRCSPMKGHSHVYWYRQLPEEGLKFMVYLQKENIIDESGMPKERFSAEFPKEGPSILRIQQVVRGDSAAYFCASSPGQDKLGYEQYFGPGTRLTVT.

The chain has TRBV20-1 and TRBJ2-7; D remains ambiguous. Germline V gene lookup returns CDR1 DFQATT and CDR2 SNEGSKA (reference sequence). CDR3 size: 11 residues. Between the trimmed V and J ends, which lost 6 bases and 4 bases, there was a span of 10 bases. As DNA, the CDR3 is TGCAGTGCCAGAAAGGAGTACGAGCAGTACTTC. Amino acids: CSARKEYEQYF.

This chain joins TRBV7-3 and TRBJ2-7; D is unclear. Germline V gene lookup returns CDR1 SGHTA and CDR2 FQGTGA. This CDR3 comprises 12 residues. Trimming pared 2 bases from V and 6 bases from J, leaving 8 bases between. The DNA of the CDR3 is TGTGCCAGCAGCTTAGCTGGCGGCGAGCAGTACTTC. Its translation is CASSLAGGEQYF. The full variable domain, its missing parts supplied by reference TRBV7-3 and TRBJ2-7, is GAGVSQTPSNKVTEKGKYVELRCDPISGHTALYWYRQSLGQGPEFLIYFQGTGAADDSGLPNDRFFAVRPEGSVSTLKIQRTERGDSAVYLCASSLAGGEQYFGPGTRLTVT.

The chain couples TRBV30 to TRBJ2-5; 7 bases agree with TRBD2. V trimming: 7 bases; J trimming: 2 bases; junction bases outside the gene matches: 7. Germline V CDR1 and CDR2: GTSNPN, SVGIG (reference sequence). This CDR3 region has 13 residues. DNA for the CDR3: TGTGCCTTCTATCTGGGAGGGCAAGAGACCCAGTACTTC. Protein sequence: CAFYLGGQETQYF.

The genes are TRBV11-3 and TRBJ1-2; D is perhaps TRBD1 (5 bases). This CDR3 is 14 amino acids long. Germline V gene lookup returns CDR1 SGHNT and CDR2 YENEEA. Trimming removed 5 bases at V and 4 bases at J, with 14 bases between. The CDR3 sequence: CASSITGASYGYTF. The CDR3 bases are TGTGCCAGCAGCATTACAGGAGCTAGCTATGGCTACACCTTC.

V and J are TRBV27 and TRBJ2-7; TRBD2 matches at 8 bases. The CDR3 consists of 17 residues. With V trimmed by 6 bases and J by 2 bases, 15 bases remained unmatched. CDR1 and CDR2 (germline): MNHEY, SMNVEV (reference sequence). This CDR3 reads CASSPIPPASGPYEQYF. The DNA for the CDR3 is TGTGCCAGCAGCCCAATCCCCCCGGCTAGCGGGCCCTACGAGCAGTACTTC.

The genes are TRBV18 and TRBJ1-5; 7 bases are shared with TRBD1. The CDR3 loop spans 15 amino acids. Unmatched junction bases numbered 5, after V lost 4 bases and J lost 2 bases. Germline loops: CDR1 KGHSH, CDR2 LQKENI. CDR3 sequence: CASSLTGQGNQPQHF. CDR3 bases: TGTGCCAGCTCACTGACAGGGCAGGGCAATCAGCCCCAGCATTTT. The full variable domain, completed using reference TRBV18 and TRBJ1-5, is NAGVMQNPRHLVRRRGQEARLRCSPMKGHSHVYWYRQLPEEGLKFMVYLQKENIIDESGMPKERFSAEFPKEGPSILRIQQVVRGDSAAYFCASSLTGQGNQPQHFGDGTRLSIL.

This chain links TRBV28 with TRBJ2-7, with 7 bases that match TRBD2. The CDR3 runs to 14 residues. Losses at the gene ends were 5 bases for V and 6 bases for J; bases not matched to a gene: 10. Germline V gene data show CDR1 as MDHEN and CDR2 as SYDVKM. CDR3: CASSLQRDWTEQYF. The CDR3 DNA reads TGTGCCAGCAGTCTACAGCGGGACTGGACCGAGCAGTACTTC. The complete variable domain, with remaining parts taken from reference TRBV28 and TRBJ2-7, reads DVKVTQSSRYLVKRTGEKVFLECVQDMDHENMFWYRQDPGLGLRLIYFSYDVKMKEKGDIPEGYSVSREKKERFSLILESASTNQTSMYLCASSLQRDWTEQYFGPGTRLTVT.

Only a few counts were recorded for this clone. The J gene is TRBJ2-1, the V gene TRBV5-1; possibly TRBD2 for D (6 bases). This CDR3 region has 14 residues. Germline loops: CDR1 SGHRS, CDR2 YFSETQ. The germline V and J ends were trimmed by 4 bases and 5 bases, with 13 bases remaining between them. CDR3 loop: CASSPGLVDNEQFF. The CDR3 nucleotides are TGCGCCAGCAGCCCGGGACTGGTTGACAATGAGCAGTTCTTC.

V gene TRBV7-6 combines with J gene TRBJ2-7; 8 bases map to TRBD2. CDR1 is SGHVS, CDR2 FNYEAQ, per germline. The CDR3 is made up of 16 amino acids. V lost 1 base and J lost 5; bases outside the gene matches: 10. In nucleotides, the CDR3 is TGTGCCAGCAGCTTAGGTGAGGGACTAGGTTTCGACGAGCAGTACTTC. Translation: CASSLGEGLGFDEQYF.

The chain couples TRBV29-1 to TRBJ1-4; 7 nucleotides align to TRBD1. Losses at the gene ends were 6 bases for V and 2 bases for J; bases not matched to a gene: 3. Germline V CDR1 and CDR2: SQVTM, ANQGSEA. This CDR3 region has 13 residues. The chain's CDR3 is CSVADRTNEKLFF. In DNA form, the CDR3 reads TGCAGCGTGGCGGACAGGACTAATGAAAAACTGTTTTTT. The full variable domain, in which reference TRBV29-1 and TRBJ1-4 provide the parts outside the CDR3, is SAVISQKPSRDICQRGTSLTIQCQVDSQVTMMFWYRQQPGQSLTLIATANQGSEATYESGFVIDKFPISRPNLTFSTLTVSNMSPEDSSIYLCSVADRTNEKLFFGSGTQLSVL.

The chain combines TRBV14 with TRBJ2-5; D unclear. This CDR3 spans 14 amino acids. The germline V gene has CDR1 SGHDN and CDR2 FVKESK. Trimming took off 0 bases at V and 7 bases at J, with 12 bases between the two ends. Written as DNA, the CDR3 is TGTGCCAGCAGCCAAGAAAACAGCCGAAGGACCCAGTACTTC. Protein product: CASSQENSRRTQYF.

About this clone: Additional DNA sequences in this sample encode the identical CDR3. The V gene is TRBV7-9, the J gene TRBJ1-2; the match to TRBD1 covers 7 bases. The germline V gene has CDR1 SEHNR and CDR2 FQNEAQ (reference sequence). Germline trimming cut 1 base from V and 3 bases from J; bases unmatched to any gene: 2. The CDR3 spans 14 residues. The CDR3 protein is CASSLGGTDYGYTF. The CDR3 DNA reads TGTGCCAGCAGCTTAGGGGGGACAGACTATGGCTACACCTTC.

The V and J genes are TRBV11-3 and TRBJ1-1, with 7 bases fitting TRBD1. The V segment lost 5 bases and the J segment 4 bases; nucleotides outside the gene matches: 7. The CDR3 has 14 amino acids. Germline V CDR1 and CDR2: SGHNT, YENEEA. The CDR3 loop is CASSDDRASTEAFF. The CDR3 DNA reads TGTGCCAGCAGCGACGACAGGGCGAGCACTGAAGCTTTCTTT.

This clone was recorded once. This chain links TRBV2 with TRBJ1-1, with a weak D call TRBD1 (6 bases). From germline, CDR1 is SNHLY and CDR2 FYNNEI. There are 13 residues in the CDR3. V lost 7 bases and J 4 bases, leaving 13 bases between the germline ends. CDR3 sequence reads: CASTDIGGTEAFF. For the CDR3, the DNA is TGTGCCAGCACAGACATAGGGGGCACTGAAGCTTTCTTT.

The chain combines TRBV6-6 with TRBJ2-4; 9 positions match TRBD1. J gave up 6 bases and V 5 bases, and 8 bases lay outside the gene matches. The CDR3 length is 15 residues. Germline-derived CDR1 and CDR2 are MNHNY and SVGAGI (reference sequence). The CDR3 DNA follows: TGTGCCAGCAGTCCCCCTGAGGGACAGGGAAACATTCAGTACTTC. It codes for CASSPPEGQGNIQYF.

The chain recombines TRBV19 with TRBJ1-2; a weak D match, TRBD1 (5 bases). Germline lookup yields CDR1 LNHDA and CDR2 SQIVND (reference sequence). Trimming stripped 1 base from V and 10 bases from J, with 10 bases between. The CDR3 is 12 amino acids. The CDR3 loop reads CASSIVRGNYTF. The CDR3 region has the DNA TGTGCCAGTAGTATAGTTAGGGGAAACTACACCTTC.

This clone turned up a few times. The DNA for the CDR3 is TGCGCCAGCAAGCCGGGACAGGGCACAGATACGCAGTATTTT. The encoded protein is CASKPGQGTDTQYF. The chain employs TRBV5-1 and TRBJ2-3, with TRBD1 identical over 8 bases. Looked up from germline, CDR1 is SGHRS and CDR2 is YFSETQ. This CDR3 spans 14 amino acids. V lost 6 bases to trimming and J lost 1 base; unmatched junction nucleotides: 4.

This clone has a single count. J is TRBJ1-5 and V is TRBV15; D call uncertain. CDR3 length: 12 residues. CDR1 and CDR2 from the germline V gene are LNHNV and YYDKDF (reference sequence). V lost 8 bases to trimming and J lost 3 bases, with 8 bases between them. The CDR3 DNA reads TGTGCCACCTCGGAGTACAATCAGCCCCAGCATTTT. Its translation: CATSEYNQPQHF.